One and the same sample provided the 30 T cell receptor beta chains below, sequenced in a study of Ad26.COV2.S vaccination and SARS-CoV-2 variants. Treatment meaning: roughly 20 received Ad26.COV2.S at low or high dose, single or two shots; several received placebo; per-sample allocation not given. Sampling was done on day 63 after the first vaccine or placebo injection. Clones were read by immunoSEQ multiplex PCR, and TCRdb kept only the in-frame ones, dropping some. This table has more than 300,000 clones, 70% to 90% appearing once. The sample in question was peripheral blood, obtained in a trial of Ad26.COV2.S vaccine versus placebo. The receptors originated from a person between 18 and 60 years old who received the Ad26.COV2.S COVID-19 vaccine or a placebo.

The J gene is TRBJ1-4, the V gene TRBV9, with 9 bases aligning to TRBD1. There are 15 residues in the CDR3. V dropped 2 bases and J dropped 1; count of bases not matched to a gene: 0. Germline CDR1 reads SGDLS; CDR2 reads YYNGEE. CDR3 DNA sequence: TGTGCCAGCAGCGTGGGACAGGGAACTAATGAAAAACTGTTTTTT. Translated: CASSVGQGTNEKLFF.

For the CDR3, the DNA is TGTGCCAGCAGCCAAGAGCCGGCAACCGGGGAGCTGTTTTTT. The encoded protein is CASSQEPATGELFF. V and J are TRBV14 and TRBJ2-2; D unresolved. The CDR3 spans 14 residues. V was pared by 0 bases and J by 5 bases, with 7 bases between. The V gene's germline CDR1 is SGHDN and CDR2 FVKESK.

The chain recombines TRBV5-1 with TRBJ2-5; TRBD2 agrees at 9 bases. The germline V gene encodes CDR1 SGHRS and CDR2 YFSETQ. The CDR3 consists of 16 residues. The V and J ends lost 4 bases and 6 bases, in that order; junction bases with no gene match: 13. For the CDR3, the DNA is TGCGCCAGCAGCCAAGACAGTACTAGCGGGTCCAAGACCCAGTACTTC. Translating it yields CASSQDSTSGSKTQYF.

This chain connects TRBV6-2 or TRBV6-3 to TRBJ1-1; D is unclear. The CDR3 spans 17 residues. Trimming stripped 2 bases from V and 2 bases from J, with 18 bases between. In germline, CDR1 is MNHEY, CDR2 SVGEGT. The DNA of the CDR3 is TGTGCCAGCAGTTACGGCAGGTCAACCCGTGTAAACACTGAAGCTTTCTTT. Amino acid sequence: CASSYGRSTRVNTEAFF.

The V and J genes are TRBV18 and TRBJ1-5, with D perhaps TRBD1 (6 bases). CDR3 length equals 15 residues. The germline CDR1 and CDR2 sequences are KGHSH and LQKENI. Trimming shortened V by 6 bases and J by 2 bases, and 14 bases separated the two germline ends. CDR3: CASSPDRLGNQPQHF. The CDR3 nucleotides read TGTGCCAGCTCTCCCGACAGGTTAGGCAATCAGCCCCAGCATTTT. The full variable domain, its missing parts supplied by reference TRBV18 and TRBJ1-5, is NAGVMQNPRHLVRRRGQEARLRCSPMKGHSHVYWYRQLPEEGLKFMVYLQKENIIDESGMPKERFSAEFPKEGPSILRIQQVVRGDSAAYFCASSPDRLGNQPQHFGDGTRLSIL.

Only one count was recorded for this clone. The chain carries TRBV5-6 and TRBJ1-5, with D perhaps TRBD1 (6 bases). From germline, CDR1 is SGHDT and CDR2 YYEEEE. V was shortened by 6 bases and J by 5 bases, with 9 bases between the two germline ends. The CDR3 extends over 12 amino acids. In nucleotides, the CDR3 is TGTGCCAGCACTTACAGGGATCAGCCCCAGCATTTT. Translated: CASTYRDQPQHF.

V and J are TRBV19 and TRBJ1-3; D ambiguous. With 5 bases removed from V and 2 bases from J, the gap between germline ends came to 7 bases. Looked up from germline, CDR1 is LNHDA and CDR2 is SQIVND (reference sequence). This CDR3 contains 13 residues. Written as DNA, the CDR3 is TGTGCCAGTAGTGTAAACGCTGGAAACACCATATATTTT. It is translated as CASSVNAGNTIYF.

The chain uses TRBV7-9 and TRBJ1-1; a possible D gene is TRBD1 (6 bases). Germline values: CDR1 SEHNR, CDR2 FQNEAQ (reference sequence). The CDR3 sequence is 14 residues long. The V end was cut by 1 base, the J end by 0 bases, with 6 bases between. CDR3 protein: CASSLGQVNTEAFF. The CDR3 bases are TGTGCCAGCAGCTTAGGACAGGTGAACACTGAAGCTTTCTTT.

This clone was seen just once. The CDR3 region is CASSLFTGGSGNTIYF. As DNA, the CDR3 is TGCGCCAGCAGCTTATTTACAGGGGGATCTGGAAACACCATATATTTT. The chain recombines TRBV5-1 with TRBJ1-3; 8 positions agree with TRBD1. The germline gives CDR1 SGHRS, CDR2 YFSETQ. This CDR3 region has 16 residues. V lost 2 bases to trimming and J lost 1 base; unmatched junction nucleotides: 5.

This sequence joins TRBV5-1 and TRBJ1-3, with D possibly TRBD1 on 5 matching bases. V was clipped by 0 bases and J by 0 bases, with 10 bases between them. This CDR3 is 16 amino acids long. The germline V gene has CDR1 SGHRS and CDR2 YFSETQ. The CDR3 DNA is TGCGCCAGCAGCTTGGCGGGGGGGAACTCTGGAAACACCATATATTTT. This encodes CASSLAGGNSGNTIYF.

V and J are TRBV5-1 and TRBJ2-7; D uncertain. The V and J ends lost 3 bases and 2 bases respectively, with 12 bases between them. CDR1 and CDR2 (germline): SGHRS, YFSETQ. The CDR3 is made up of 14 amino acids. The CDR3, as DNA: TGCGCCAGCAGCTCCCCCACTACTACCTACGAGCAGTACTTC. It is translated as CASSSPTTTYEQYF.

This rearrangement joins TRBV7-2 to TRBJ2-7; D unresolved. This CDR3 is built from 14 residues. The germline gives CDR1 SGHTA, CDR2 FQGNSA. V dropped 6 bases and J dropped 2 bases, with 14 bases sitting between them. CDR3: CASRLQAGPYEQYF. CDR3 DNA sequence: TGTGCCAGCAGGTTGCAGGCCGGGCCCTACGAGCAGTACTTC. The variable domain in full, completed from reference TRBV7-2 and TRBJ2-7, reads GAGVSQSPSNKVTEKGKDVELRCDPISGHTALYWYRQSLGQGLEFLIYFQGNSAPDKSGLPSDRFSAERTGGSVSTLTIQRTQQEDSAVYLCASRLQAGPYEQYFGPGTRLTVT.

The chain couples TRBV6-5 to TRBJ2-5; possible D gene TRBD2, 6 bases. Germline V CDR1 and CDR2: MNHEY, SVGAGI. The CDR3 is 14 residues long. V was clipped by 8 bases and J by 5 bases, with 18 bases between them. CDR3 amino acids: CASVWRGTGETQYF. CDR3 nucleotide sequence: TGTGCCAGCGTCTGGCGGGGAACCGGGGAGACCCAGTACTTC.

This chain uses TRBV29-1 with TRBJ2-1; 9 bases match TRBD2. The CDR3 loop spans 14 amino acids. Germline V gene sequence: CDR1 SQVTM, CDR2 ANQGSEA. V shed 3 bases, J shed 7 bases, and the junction held 7 bases outside the gene matches. CDR3 in DNA: TGCAGCGTTGAGGAGCGGGGGGAATGGAATGAGCAGTTCTTC. It codes for CSVEERGEWNEQFF.

The rearrangement joins TRBV3-1 (or the pseudogene TRBV3-2) to TRBJ2-1, with 8 nucleotides matching TRBD1. Unmatched junction bases numbered 15, after V lost 3 bases and J lost 8 bases. Germline CDR1 LGHDT, CDR2 YNNKEL (reference sequence). The CDR3 is made up of 17 amino acids. As DNA, the CDR3 is TGTGCCAGCAGCCACCGTAAACAGGGGGGACTTCAAGATGAGCAGTTCTTC. Translation gives CASSHRKQGGLQDEQFF.

V and J are TRBV28 and TRBJ1-4; maybe TRBD1 (6 bases). The CDR3 has 16 amino acids. Germline assignment: CDR1 MDHEN and CDR2 SYDVKM. V lost 10 bases and J lost 7, with 25 bases in between. The CDR3 DNA sequence: TGTGCCACCTCTTTGGAGAGGGGGAAGCGGGCTGAAAAACTGTTTTTT. Translation gives CATSLERGKRAEKLFF.

The chain is built from TRBV5-1 and TRBJ2-2; D might be TRBD2 (5 bases). The V and J ends lost 0 bases and 8 bases respectively, with 8 bases between them. This CDR3 contains 13 residues. CDR1 and CDR2 (germline): SGHRS, YFSETQ. The CDR3 is CASSLGPGGELFF. The CDR3 DNA reads as TGCGCCAGCAGCTTGGGCCCGGGAGGGGAGCTGTTTTTT.

V gene TRBV9 combines with J gene TRBJ2-3; TRBD2 agrees at 8 bases. With V trimmed by 7 bases and J by 4 bases, 11 bases remained unmatched. The V gene's germline CDR1 is SGDLS and CDR2 YYNGEE. The CDR3 loop spans 15 amino acids. The chain's CDR3 is CASSQSGGWSDTQYF. The CDR3 DNA sequence: TGTGCCAGCTCACAGAGCGGGGGATGGTCAGATACGCAGTATTTT.

The chain is built from TRBV4-3 and TRBJ1-3; D gene ambiguous. The V end lost 3 bases, the J end lost 5 bases, and 11 bases lay between the germline ends. CDR1 LGHNA and CDR2 YSLEER come from the germline V gene. The CDR3 runs to 14 residues. In DNA, the CDR3 is TGCGCCAGCAGCCAGTCGGACGGAAGAAACACCATATATTTT. Its translation: CASSQSDGRNTIYF.

The rearrangement uses TRBV30 and TRBJ1-2; tentative D call: TRBD1 (6 bases). This CDR3 has 14 residues. The germline CDR1 and CDR2 sequences are GTSNPN and SVGIG (reference sequence). The germline V and J ends were trimmed by 5 bases and 5 bases, with 18 bases remaining between them. The chain's CDR3 is CAWESWQGQYGYTF. CDR3 nucleotide sequence: TGTGCCTGGGAAAGTTGGCAGGGGCAATATGGCTACACCTTC.

The rearrangement links TRBV28 to TRBJ1-2, with a weak D call TRBD1 (5 bases). This CDR3 has 14 amino acids. Germline V lookup: CDR1 MDHEN, CDR2 SYDVKM. V lost 3 bases, J lost 7 bases, and 15 bases lay in between. Here the CDR3 DNA reads TGTGCCAGCAGTTTCCGGCCGGGGCCGTTTGGCTACACCTTC. Translation: CASSFRPGPFGYTF.

The V gene is TRBV5-6, the J gene TRBJ2-5; 8 positions agree with TRBD1. Trimming at V came to 3 bases and at J to 2 bases, leaving 18 bases not matched to a gene. CDR1 is SGHDT and CDR2 is YYEEEE in the germline V gene. The CDR3 totals 19 residues. The CDR3 nucleotides read TGTGCCAGCAGCTACCGTCGGACAGGGCGGTTTATGGATCAAGAGACCCAGTACTTC. It encodes CASSYRRTGRFMDQETQYF.

Remarks on this clone: Relative to the germline gene, one junction end is altered; a read error may explain this. The chain links TRBV12-5 to TRBJ2-1; weak D call: TRBD2 (6 bases). Germline-derived CDR1 and CDR2 are LGHNT and FRNRAP. The CDR3 is 13 amino acids. The CDR3 DNA sequence: TGTGCTAGTGGCTTGGGTGTGCGGGGTGCGCAGTTCTTC. It encodes CASGLGVRGAQFF. The complete variable domain, with remaining parts taken from reference TRBV12-5 and TRBJ2-1, reads DARVTQTPRHKVTEMGQEVTMRCQPILGHNTVFWYRQTMMQGLELLAYFRNRAPLDDSGMPKDRFSAEMPDATLATLKIQPSEPRDSAVYFCASGLGVRGAQFFGPGTRLTVL.

Here the CDR3 reads CASSYGTFTSTDTQYF. The CDR3 nucleotides are TGTGCCAGCAGTTACGGTACCTTTACTAGCACAGATACGCAGTATTTT. This chain uses TRBV6-2 or TRBV6-3 with TRBJ2-3; no clear D gene. The CDR3 is 16 residues long. V lost 2 bases to trimming and J lost 0 bases, with 12 bases between them. CDR1 is MNHEY, CDR2 SVGEGT, per germline.

V gene TRBV6-5 combines with J gene TRBJ1-1, with unresolved D. The V gene lost 7 bases and the J gene lost 5 bases, with 14 bases spanning the gap. Germline V gene lookup returns CDR1 MNHEY and CDR2 SVGAGI. The CDR3 consists of 13 residues. CDR3 residues: CASTPPGTTEAFF. The CDR3 coding sequence is TGTGCCAGCACCCCCCCCGGTACGACTGAAGCTTTCTTT.

To note about this clone: Other DNA sequences from this sample encode an identical CDR3 as well. V and J are TRBV9 and TRBJ2-3, with no clear D. Germline CDR1 is SGDLS and CDR2 is YYNGEE. Trimming stripped 0 bases from V and 2 bases from J, with 4 bases between. The CDR3 runs 13 residues. As DNA, the CDR3 is TGTGCCAGCAGCGTAGGGACCACAGATACGCAGTATTTT. Protein sequence: CASSVGTTDTQYF.

The chain recombines TRBV4-1 with TRBJ2-7; weak D call: TRBD1 (5 bases). The CDR3 is made up of 15 amino acids. The germline gives CDR1 MGHRA, CDR2 YSYEKL. Deletions cut 2 bases from V and 2 bases from J, with 13 bases between. In DNA, the CDR3 is TGCGCCAGCAGCCAATCTCCGACAGCTCCCTACGAGCAGTACTTC. This encodes CASSQSPTAPYEQYF.

The gene calls are TRBV27 and TRBJ1-1; 10 bases map to TRBD1. There are 15 residues in the CDR3. V was pared by 3 bases and J by 9 bases, with 10 bases of the junction left unmatched. Looked up from germline, CDR1 is MNHEY and CDR2 is SMNVEV (reference sequence). CDR3 protein: CASSLRDRGKVKAFF. Here the CDR3 DNA reads TGTGCCAGCAGTTTGAGGGACAGGGGAAAGGTTAAAGCTTTCTTT.

The J gene is TRBJ2-3, the V gene TRBV5-1, with D perhaps TRBD2 (6 bases). The V gene lost 0 bases and the J gene lost 1 base, with 15 bases spanning the gap. Germline lookup yields CDR1 SGHRS and CDR2 YFSETQ. This CDR3 spans 17 amino acids. Here the CDR3 reads CASSLGLAGLRTDTQYF. The CDR3 DNA sequence: TGCGCCAGCAGCTTGGGGTTGGCCGGACTACGCACAGATACGCAGTATTTT.

As for this clone: Germline and junction disagree at one end, which may indicate a read error. The chain couples TRBV2 to TRBJ1-2, with TRBD1 matching over 8 bases. The CDR3 is 12 residues long. CDR1 is SNHLY, CDR2 FYNNEI, per germline. CDR3 loop: CASRVGQGPWVF. CDR3 bases: TGTGCCAGCAGGGTCGGACAGGGTCCTTGGGTCTTC.